The clone carrying this T cell receptor beta chain came up a few times. The sample belongs to a study of blood T cell repertoires in COVID-19. Overall study: Sources were T cells, B-cell-depleted T cells, or PBMCs; the material itself was cDNA or gDNA.

V gave up 6 bases and J gave up 4 bases; unmatched junction bases: 9. The CDR3 sequence is 16 residues long. Germline V gene data show CDR1 as MDHEN and CDR2 as SYDVKM. Repertoires were generated with immunoSEQ multiplex PCR, while TCRdb's copy carries only in-frame clones and drops some. The sample consists of over 80,000 clones, roughly 70% of them appearing once. This TCR derives from a man in his sixties or seventies with COVID-19, enrolled during active disease. This chain joins TRBV28 and TRBJ2-1, with TRBD2 matching over 10 bases. Input material: peripheral blood. The CDR3 reads CASRPTLAGHYNEQFF. The DNA of the CDR3 is TGTGCCAGCAGACCTACACTAGCGGGACATTACAATGAGCAGTTCTTC.